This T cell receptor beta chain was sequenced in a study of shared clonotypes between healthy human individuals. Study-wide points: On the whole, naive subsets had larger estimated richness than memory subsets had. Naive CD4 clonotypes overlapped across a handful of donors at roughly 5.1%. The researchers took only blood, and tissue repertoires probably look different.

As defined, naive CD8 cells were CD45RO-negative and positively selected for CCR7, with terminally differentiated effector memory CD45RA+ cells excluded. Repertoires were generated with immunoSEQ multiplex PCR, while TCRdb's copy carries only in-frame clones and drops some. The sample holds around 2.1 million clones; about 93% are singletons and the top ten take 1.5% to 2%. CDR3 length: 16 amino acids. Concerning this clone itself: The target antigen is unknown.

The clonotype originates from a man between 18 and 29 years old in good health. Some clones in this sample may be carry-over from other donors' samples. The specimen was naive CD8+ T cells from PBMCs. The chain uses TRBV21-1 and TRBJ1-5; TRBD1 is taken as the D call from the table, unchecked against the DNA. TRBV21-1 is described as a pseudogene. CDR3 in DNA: TGTGCCAGCACCTATTGGGACAGGGACATCAATCAGCCCCAGCATTTT. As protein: CASTYWDRDINQPQHF.